One and the same sample provided the 29 T cell receptor beta chains below, sequenced in a study of early T cells in non-severe SARS-CoV-2 infection. MiXCR was run by TCRdb on the 5' RACE reads, yielding one entry per CDR3 protein. This table has 52,000 or so distinct CDR3 sequences, 5% to 7.5% appearing once. Sequencing was performed on whole blood, taken at baseline. These receptors were collected from an adult who was a healthcare worker with PCR-confirmed SARS-CoV-2 infection or an uninfected control (not recorded which).

The chain uses TRBV5-6 and TRBJ2-3; D uncertain. In germline, CDR1 is SGHDT, CDR2 YYEEEE. The CDR3 loop spans 15 amino acids. V gave up 0 bases and J gave up 1 base, with 9 bases separating them. The CDR3 here is CASSLVVAGTDTQYF. CDR3 DNA sequence: TGTGCCAGCAGCTTGGTGGTCGCAGGCACAGATACGCAGTATTTT.

This clonotype came up a few times. CDR3 sequence: CASSFGATQYF. The CDR3 region has the DNA TGTGCCAGCAGTTTCGGGGCGACCCAGTACTTC. The genes are TRBV27 and TRBJ2-5; perhaps D is TRBD1 or TRBD2 (5 bases each). The CDR3 totals 11 residues. Germline V CDR1 and CDR2: MNHEY, SMNVEV (reference sequence). V lost 3 bases and J lost 7, with 6 bases in between.

The chain employs TRBV27 and TRBJ2-7; D uncertain. V lost 6 bases to trimming and J lost 6 bases, with 12 bases between them. The CDR3 runs to 12 residues. Germline CDR1 is MNHEY and CDR2 is SMNVEV (reference sequence). The chain's CDR3 is CASRQTPREQYF. CDR3 in DNA: TGTGCCAGCAGACAGACGCCTCGCGAGCAGTACTTC.

This clonotype was detected many times. The chain uses TRBV18 and TRBJ1-3; D is ambiguous. Germline V gene lookup returns CDR1 KGHSH and CDR2 LQKENI. This CDR3 has 17 residues. Between the trimmed V and J ends, which lost 3 bases and 0 bases, there was a span of 15 bases. In DNA form, the CDR3 reads TGTGCCAGCTCACCGACCACCAGACAAGACTCTGGAAACACCATATATTTT. Residues: CASSPTTRQDSGNTIYF.

The table lists this clonotype with many counts. The genes are TRBV7-2 and TRBJ2-5, with D perhaps being TRBD1 or TRBD2 (5 bases each). Germline CDR1 is SGHTA and CDR2 is FQGNSA. This CDR3 spans 15 amino acids. Between the trimmed V and J ends, which lost 5 bases and 1 base, there was a span of 14 bases. The CDR3 reads CASSLMGTTQETQYF. The CDR3 nucleotides are TGTGCCAGCAGCCTAATGGGGACCACCCAAGAGACCCAGTACTTC.

The gene calls are TRBV27 and TRBJ2-2, with D unresolved. Germline V lookup: CDR1 MNHEY, CDR2 SMNVEV (reference sequence). V was shortened by 5 bases and J by 6 bases, with 13 bases between the two germline ends. The length of the CDR3 is 14 residues. The CDR3 protein is CASSLNQDPGELFF. The CDR3 DNA is TGTGCCAGCAGTCTCAACCAGGATCCCGGGGAGCTGTTTTTT.

This clonotype was picked up a small number of times. The chain couples TRBV3-1 to TRBJ2-5; the D call may be TRBD1 or TRBD2 (5 bases each). The V gene lost 4 bases and the J gene lost 1 base, with 16 bases spanning the gap. CDR1 LGHDT and CDR2 YNNKEL come from the germline V gene (reference sequence). This CDR3 has 16 residues. As DNA, the CDR3 is TGTGCCAGCAGCCTCACAAGTGGTGGGGGCCAAGAGACCCAGTACTTC. Its protein product is CASSLTSGGGQETQYF.

This clonotype was recorded many times. The chain couples TRBV6-5 to TRBJ2-5; D is uncertain. The CDR3 is 12 residues long. V shed 2 bases and J shed 1 base, with 2 bases lying between them. Germline V CDR1 and CDR2: MNHEY, SVGAGI. CDR3 region: CASSYGQETQYF. The CDR3 DNA sequence: TGTGCCAGCAGTTACGGCCAAGAGACCCAGTACTTC.

In this sample, this clonotype turned up a few times. The chain employs TRBV27 and TRBJ2-7; 8 positions agree with TRBD2. Per the germline V gene, CDR1 is MNHEY and CDR2 is SMNVEV (reference sequence). There are 15 residues in the CDR3. After removal of 4 bases from V and 2 bases from J, the junction contained 7 bases not matched to a gene. In nucleotides, the CDR3 is TGTGCCAGCAGTTGGAATAGCGGGACGACCTACGAGCAGTACTTC. This encodes CASSWNSGTTYEQYF.

V usage is TRBV7-2 and J usage is TRBJ1-4; D might be TRBD1 (5 bases). This CDR3 contains 15 residues. V was cut by 5 bases and J by 0 bases, with 10 bases left in between. CDR1 is SGHTA, CDR2 FQGNSA, per germline. The CDR3 reads CASSRGPATNEKLFF. CDR3 sequence (DNA): TGTGCCAGCAGCCGGGGCCCTGCAACTAATGAAAAACTGTTTTTT.

In this sample, this clonotype turned up a few times. V gene TRBV7-3 combines with J gene TRBJ2-2; D not certain. Germline CDR1 is SGHTA and CDR2 is FQGTGA. V gave up 8 bases and J gave up 3 bases, with 7 bases separating them. This CDR3 is built from 12 residues. The CDR3 reads CASALDTGELFF. Here the CDR3 DNA reads TGTGCCAGCGCGCTCGACACCGGGGAGCTGTTTTTT. The complete variable domain, with remaining parts taken from reference TRBV7-3 and TRBJ2-2, reads GAGVSQTPSNKVTEKGKYVELRCDPISGHTALYWYRQSLGQGPEFLIYFQGTGAADDSGLPNDRFFAVRPEGSVSTLKIQRTERGDSAVYLCASALDTGELFFGEGSRLTVL.

Ten or more counts support this clonotype. This chain links TRBV7-9 with TRBJ1-5; D is uncertain. Trimming removed 0 bases from V and 7 bases from J, with 4 bases in between. The CDR3 totals 12 residues. From germline, CDR1 is SEHNR and CDR2 FQNEAQ (reference sequence). Here the CDR3 reads CASSLAVQPQHF. The CDR3 DNA is TGTGCCAGCAGCTTAGCGGTGCAGCCCCAGCATTTT.

This clonotype was detected only a few times. The rearrangement links TRBV4-3 to TRBJ1-1; the match to TRBD1 covers 8 bases. Germline CDR1 and CDR2: LGHNA and YSLEER. The V gene end was trimmed by 3 bases and the J gene end by 5 bases; junction bases not matched to a gene: 5. The CDR3 totals 14 residues. The CDR3 DNA reads TGCGCCAGCAGCCACCCAGGGGGCCAGACTGAAGCTTTCTTT. This gives the protein CASSHPGGQTEAFF.

This chain links TRBV4-3 with TRBJ2-3, with D perhaps TRBD1 or TRBD2 (5 bases each). Trimming took off 0 bases at V and 0 bases at J, with 10 bases between the two ends. The CDR3 has 16 residues. Germline V gene sequence: CDR1 LGHNA, CDR2 YSLEER. CDR3: CASSQDPGPSTDTQYF. CDR3 DNA: TGCGCCAGCAGCCAAGATCCGGGGCCTAGCACAGATACGCAGTATTTT.

This sequence joins TRBV2 and TRBJ1-1; D is undetermined. This CDR3 comprises 13 residues. V was pared by 8 bases and J by 1 base, with 11 bases between. In germline, CDR1 is SNHLY, CDR2 FYNNEI. The CDR3 spells CASLTEKNTEAFF. The CDR3 bases are TGTGCCAGCTTAACAGAGAAGAACACTGAAGCTTTCTTT.

The sample holds a few counts of this clonotype. The chain has TRBV11-2 and TRBJ2-1; D is possibly TRBD2 (5 bases). Germline CDR1 reads SGHAT; CDR2 reads FQNNGV. Trimming removed 5 bases from V and 6 bases from J, with 20 bases in between. The CDR3 runs 16 residues. CDR3 DNA: TGTGCCAGCAGCCAGCGATCTCTTAGCCGGGGCAATGAGCAGTTCTTC. The encoded protein is CASSQRSLSRGNEQFF.

This chain connects TRBV7-9 to TRBJ1-4, with D maybe TRBD1 (6 bases). CDR1 and CDR2 from the germline V gene are SEHNR and FQNEAQ (reference sequence). The CDR3 consists of 14 residues. V lost 3 bases, J lost 6 bases, and 11 bases lay in between. The CDR3 bases are TGTGCCAGCAGCTTCGGGGGGCCGGATGAAAAACTGTTTTTT. This gives the protein CASSFGGPDEKLFF. Using reference TRBV7-9 and TRBJ1-4 for the parts outside the CDR3, the full variable domain is DTGVSQNPRHKITKRGQNVTFRCDPISEHNRLYWYRQTLGQGPEFLTYFQNEAQLEKSRLLSDRFSAERPKGSFSTLEIQRTEQGDSAMYLCASSFGGPDEKLFFGSGTQLSVL.

This clonotype has ten or more counts. The rearrangement links TRBV27 to TRBJ1-1; possibly TRBD1 for D (6 bases). V lost 8 bases, J lost 0 bases, and 19 bases lay in between. This CDR3 region has 16 residues. Per the germline V gene, CDR1 is MNHEY and CDR2 is SMNVEV (reference sequence). The DNA of the CDR3 is TGTGCCAGCGCGACTAGTAGGGGGGAAGTGAACACTGAAGCTTTCTTT. Amino acids: CASATSRGEVNTEAFF.

This sequence joins TRBV7-2 and TRBJ2-7; D gene ambiguous. V was clipped by 3 bases and J by 3 bases, with 12 bases between them. The germline V gene encodes CDR1 SGHTA and CDR2 FQGNSA. The CDR3 has 14 amino acids. The CDR3 nucleotides are TGTGCCAGCAGCTTTCCCAGTGGGGTCTACGAGCAGTACTTC. It codes for CASSFPSGVYEQYF.

This clonotype was seen many times. This chain uses TRBV7-9 with TRBJ1-5; 7 bases align to TRBD1. The CDR3 runs 15 residues. The V and J ends lost 8 bases and 6 bases, in that order; junction bases with no gene match: 13. Per the germline V gene, CDR1 is SEHNR and CDR2 is FQNEAQ (reference sequence). CDR3 DNA: TGTGCCAGCTTCTGGGGAAGGGGGCAGGTTCAGCCCCAGCATTTT. Translated, it gives CASFWGRGQVQPQHF.

The table lists this clonotype with many counts. The V gene is TRBV4-1, the J gene TRBJ2-1; D possibly corresponds to TRBD2 (5 bases). Trimming left V 5 bases short and J 3 bases short, with 14 bases between. CDR1 and CDR2 from the germline V gene are MGHRA and YSYEKL. This CDR3 is built from 15 residues. The CDR3 sequence is CASSNPGSYYNEQFF. As DNA, the CDR3 is TGCGCCAGCAGCAACCCGGGATCCTACTACAATGAGCAGTTCTTC.

The chain links TRBV19 to TRBJ1-6; a weak D match, TRBD1 (6 bases). The germline V and J ends were trimmed by 8 bases and 7 bases, with 12 bases remaining between them. Germline V gene sequence: CDR1 LNHDA, CDR2 SQIVND (reference sequence). The CDR3 sequence is 13 residues long. The CDR3 DNA reads as TGTGCCAGTCGACAGGTTCCGAATTCACCCCTCCACTTT. Translation: CASRQVPNSPLHF.

Worth noting for this clonotype: This may stem from a read error, because a much larger clone lies one nucleotide away. The V and J genes are TRBV5-6 and TRBJ2-4, with D unclear. CDR1 and CDR2 (germline): SGHDT, YYEEEE. This CDR3 is 15 amino acids long. Deletions cut 1 base from V and 6 bases from J, with 14 bases between. The CDR3 spells CASSLFAADVNIQYF. In nucleotides, the CDR3 is TGTGCCAGCAGCTTGTTCGCCGCGGACGTAAACATTCAGTACTTC. The complete variable domain, with remaining parts taken from reference TRBV5-6 and TRBJ2-4, reads DAGVTQSPTHLIKTRGQQVTLRCSPKSGHDTVSWYQQALGQGPQFIFQYYEEEERQRGNFPDRFSGHQFPNYSSELNVNALLLGDSALYLCASSLFAADVNIQYFGAGTRLSVL.

This clonotype was picked up many times. This sequence joins TRBV4-3 and TRBJ1-2; no clear D gene. V lost 4 bases and J 0 bases, leaving 9 bases between the germline ends. The CDR3 consists of 14 residues. Germline V lookup: CDR1 LGHNA, CDR2 YSLEER. The CDR3 DNA follows: TGCGCCAGCAGCCGTCAGAATACTAACTATGGCTACACCTTC. Its protein is CASSRQNTNYGYTF.

This clonotype has ten or more counts. V usage is TRBV12-3 or TRBV12-4 and J usage is TRBJ1-4; 8 positions agree with TRBD1. J was trimmed by 14 bases and V by 4 bases; bases with no gene match: 3. The CDR3 extends over 11 amino acids. CDR3 residues: CASSSGQGLFF. Here the CDR3 DNA reads TGTGCCAGCAGTTCCGGACAGGGCCTGTTTTTT.

This clonotype was detected ten times or more. This sequence joins TRBV7-9 and TRBJ2-3; possibly TRBD1 for D (6 bases). The V end was cut by 1 base, the J end by 2 bases, with 10 bases between. The CDR3 extends over 15 amino acids. Germline V CDR1 and CDR2: SEHNR, FQNEAQ (reference sequence). Here the CDR3 DNA reads TGTGCCAGCAGCTTAGTTGGGGGCCCCACAGATACGCAGTATTTT. It encodes CASSLVGGPTDTQYF.

Comments on this clonotype: Possible read error: a much larger clone is one base away. The chain joins TRBV5-6 to TRBJ2-7, with 8 nucleotides matching TRBD2. This CDR3 is 16 amino acids long. Germline CDR1 SGHDT, CDR2 YYEEEE. The CDR3 coding sequence is TGTGTCAGCAGCTCCCTTTGGCGGGGGGCAACCTACGAGCAGTACTTC. Translation: CVSSSLWRGATYEQYF.

This clonotype was seen repeatedly, ten times or more. The V gene is TRBV11-2, the J gene TRBJ1-1, with a weak D call TRBD1 (5 bases). Germline CDR1 SGHAT, CDR2 FQNNGV. The CDR3 is 14 residues long. Trimming stripped 2 bases from V and 5 bases from J, with 12 bases between. In DNA, the CDR3 is TGTGCCAGCAGCTTATGGCAGGGCTTTACTGAAGCTTTCTTT. Its protein is CASSLWQGFTEAFF.

This chain connects TRBV4-3 to TRBJ1-1; D is unresolved. V dropped 1 base and J dropped 5 bases, with 14 bases sitting between them. The CDR3 is 15 residues long. Germline V gives CDR1 LGHNA, CDR2 YSLEER. CDR3 sequence reads: CASSQGASGRTEAFF. The DNA for the CDR3 is TGCGCCAGCAGCCAAGGCGCTTCTGGGAGAACTGAAGCTTTCTTT.